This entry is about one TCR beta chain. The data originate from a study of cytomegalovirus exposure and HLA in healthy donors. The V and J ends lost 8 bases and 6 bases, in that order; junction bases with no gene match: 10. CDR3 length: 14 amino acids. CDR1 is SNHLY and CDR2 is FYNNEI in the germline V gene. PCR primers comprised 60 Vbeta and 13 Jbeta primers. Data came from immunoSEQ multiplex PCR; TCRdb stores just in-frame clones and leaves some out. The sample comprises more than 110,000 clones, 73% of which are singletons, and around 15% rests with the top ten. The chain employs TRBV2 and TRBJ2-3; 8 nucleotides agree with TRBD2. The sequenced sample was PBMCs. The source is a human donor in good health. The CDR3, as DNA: TGTGCCAGCTCTCGGGGGGGCCGTTGGGATACGCAGTATTTT. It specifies CASSRGGRWDTQYF.